These 9 T cell receptor beta chains were sequenced from one sample in a study of CD8 T cells in Susac syndrome. The authors reverse transcribed 0.5 to 1 ug RNA with random hexamers. A single record per CDR3 protein comes from TCRdb applying MiXCR to the immunoSEQ multiplex PCR reads. Among around 140,000 distinct CDR3 sequences listed, around 86% were seen once. Sequencing used CD8+ T cells from PBMCs. The receptors here all came from a human donor with multiple sclerosis.

The rearrangement links TRBV7-2 to TRBJ1-2; D is uncertain. V lost 2 bases to trimming and J lost 1 base, with 11 bases between them. The CDR3 runs 15 residues. CDR1 and CDR2 from the germline V gene are SGHTA and FQGNSA. The CDR3: CASSLMRADNYGYTF. The CDR3 DNA sequence: TGTGCCAGCAGCTTAATGCGGGCGGATAACTATGGCTACACCTTC.

CDR3 region: CASSQVPLTEAFF. CDR3 DNA: TGTGCCAGTAGTCAGGTTCCTTTAACTGAAGCTTTCTTT. The rearrangement uses TRBV19 and TRBJ1-1; no clear D. There are 13 residues in the CDR3. Germline loops: CDR1 LNHDA, CDR2 SQIVND (reference sequence). V was trimmed by 5 bases and J by 5 bases, leaving 12 bases between them.

Only one count was recorded for this clonotype. This chain uses TRBV24-1 with TRBJ1-2; D may be TRBD1 (5 bases). CDR3 length: 13 residues. Germline-derived CDR1 and CDR2 are KGHDR and SFDVKD. Trimming cost V 4 bases and J 7 bases, with 12 bases left between them. CDR3 sequence reads: CATSDLGGSGYTF. The CDR3 region has the DNA TGTGCCACCAGTGACCTGGGGGGATCTGGCTACACCTTC.

The chain has TRBV7-9 and TRBJ2-7; 10 bases match TRBD2. The germline V gene has CDR1 SEHNR and CDR2 FQNEAQ (reference sequence). CDR3 length: 15 amino acids. Germline trimming cut 5 bases from V and 6 bases from J; bases unmatched to any gene: 10. The CDR3 reads CASSPPTSGSGEQYF. The CDR3 region has the DNA TGTGCCAGCAGCCCACCGACTAGCGGGTCGGGCGAGCAGTACTTC.

The chain uses TRBV27 and TRBJ2-3; 9 nucleotides match TRBD1. Germline CDR1 reads MNHEY; CDR2 reads SMNVEV (reference sequence). J gave up 1 base and V 6 bases, and 5 bases lay outside the gene matches. The CDR3 is made up of 15 amino acids. The CDR3 nucleotides read TGTGCCAGCAGCACGGGACAGGGAGGCACAGATACGCAGTATTTT. Protein sequence: CASSTGQGGTDTQYF.

This clonotype appeared once. The chain joins TRBV25-1 to TRBJ2-6, with D perhaps TRBD1 (5 bases). This CDR3 comprises 18 residues. V dropped 5 bases and J dropped 5 bases, with 22 bases sitting between them. The germline V gene encodes CDR1 MGHDK and CDR2 SYGVNS. Here the CDR3 reads CASSTTSTGQSRANVLTF. The CDR3, as DNA: TGTGCCAGCAGTACAACCTCAACTGGACAAAGTCGGGCCAACGTCCTGACTTTC. Using reference TRBV25-1 and TRBJ2-6 for the parts outside the CDR3, the full variable domain is EADIYQTPRYLVIGTGKKITLECSQTMGHDKMYWYQQDPGMELHLIHYSYGVNSTEKGDLSSESTVSRIRTEHFPLTLESARPSHTSQYLCASSTTSTGQSRANVLTFGAGSRLTVL.

Here the CDR3 reads CASSLQASNEQFF. The CDR3 nucleotides are TGTGCCAGCAGCCTCCAGGCCAGCAATGAGCAGTTCTTC. V is TRBV7-9 and J is TRBJ2-1; D is uncertain. This CDR3 contains 13 residues. V lost 5 bases and J 6 bases, leaving 11 bases between the germline ends. Per the germline V gene, CDR1 is SEHNR and CDR2 is FQNEAQ (reference sequence). Supplemented by reference TRBV7-9 and TRBJ2-1, the full variable domain reads DTGVSQNPRHKITKRGQNVTFRCDPISEHNRLYWYRQTLGQGPEFLTYFQNEAQLEKSRLLSDRFSAERPKGSFSTLEIQRTEQGDSAMYLCASSLQASNEQFFGPGTRLTVL.

This chain's CDR3 is CSARDSVGTLVAEYF. Written as DNA, the CDR3 is TGCAGTGCTAGAGATTCGGTGGGAACGTTGGTAGCGGAGTACTTC. The chain employs TRBV20-1 and TRBJ2-5, with a possible D match to TRBD2 (6 bases). The CDR3 covers 15 residues. Germline CDR1 DFQATT, CDR2 SNEGSKA (reference sequence). Trimming removed 0 bases at V and 12 bases at J, with 23 bases between.

V is TRBV10-3 and J is TRBJ2-5; D may be TRBD1 (6 bases). The V gene lost 6 bases and the J gene lost 1 base, with 18 bases spanning the gap. This CDR3 comprises 16 residues. CDR1 is ENHRY, CDR2 SYGVKD, per germline. The CDR3 loop reads CAISGPPDSLQETQYF. The CDR3 nucleotides are TGTGCCATCAGCGGCCCCCCGGACAGCCTCCAAGAGACCCAGTACTTC.